This passage covers 17 T cell receptor beta chains from one sample sequenced in a study of T cell repertoires in ileal Crohn's disease. Time point specified: neoterminal ileum biopsy at postoperative endoscopy, about 6 months after surgery. Assay used: immunoSEQ multiplex PCR; TCRdb lists only in-frame clones, some missing. The sample consists of 15,000 to 20,000 clones, around 70% of them appearing once. Input material: ileal tissue. These receptors were collected from an adult with Crohn's disease.

This chain uses TRBV25-1 with TRBJ1-6; D is ambiguous. This CDR3 comprises 13 residues. Looked up from germline, CDR1 is MGHDK and CDR2 is SYGVNS. The ends were cut back, 4 bases at V and 5 bases at J, with 6 bases in the middle. The CDR3 protein is CASSGTNNSPLHF. The CDR3 DNA reads as TGTGCCAGCAGTGGAACTAATAATTCACCCCTCCACTTT.

The chain links TRBV4-1 to TRBJ2-1; the D gene is possibly TRBD2 (6 bases). Germline values: CDR1 MGHRA, CDR2 YSYEKL. This CDR3 is built from 15 residues. V was cut by 0 bases and J by 9 bases, with 15 bases left in between. The CDR3 DNA is TGCGCCAGCAGCCAAGAGGAGGGAGTTCTAGGTGAGCAGTTCTTC. It codes for CASSQEEGVLGEQFF.

There are a few counts of this clone. The DNA of the CDR3 is TGTGCCTGGAGTGTAACAATGAACTCTGGGGCCAACGTCCTGACTTTC. Translating it yields CAWSVTMNSGANVLTF. The chain has TRBV30 and TRBJ2-6, with D hard to call. Germline loops: CDR1 GTSNPN, CDR2 SVGIG (reference sequence). V shed 0 bases and J shed 0 bases, with 9 bases lying between them. The CDR3 consists of 16 residues. The variable domain in full, with the rest retrieved from reference TRBV30 and TRBJ2-6, is SQTIHQWPATLVQPVGSPLSLECTVEGTSNPNLYWYRQAAGRGLQLLFYSVGIGQISSEVPQNLSASRPQDRQFILSSKKLLLSDSGFYLCAWSVTMNSGANVLTFGAGSRLTVL.

The V gene is TRBV7-2, the J gene TRBJ2-7; D ambiguous. This CDR3 is 12 amino acids long. Per germline, CDR1 SGHTA and CDR2 FQGNSA. Trimming shortened V by 2 bases and J by 3 bases, and 5 bases separated the two germline ends. For the CDR3, the DNA is TGTGCCAGCAGCTTAATTAGCTACGAGCAGTACTTC. This encodes CASSLISYEQYF.

This clone showed up just a few times. This sequence joins TRBV27 and TRBJ1-2; 8 nucleotides match TRBD1. The CDR3 covers 15 residues. Germline V CDR1 and CDR2: MNHEY, SMNVEV (reference sequence). V trimming: 1 base; J trimming: 4 bases; junction bases outside the gene matches: 5. The CDR3 here is CASSLWAGGTYGYTF. DNA of the CDR3: TGTGCCAGCAGTTTATGGGCAGGGGGCACCTATGGCTACACCTTC.

This clone came up once. The chain combines TRBV11-2 with TRBJ1-6; weak D call: TRBD1 (5 bases). V was cut by 3 bases and J by 9 bases, with 18 bases left in between. Germline CDR1 and CDR2: SGHAT and FQNNGV. The CDR3 loop spans 16 amino acids. This CDR3 reads CASSLQTQGPFSPLHF. The CDR3 nucleotides are TGTGCCAGCAGCTTGCAGACCCAGGGTCCTTTTTCACCCCTCCACTTT.

This clone was found a few times. This sequence joins TRBV6-1 and TRBJ1-5; 10 positions match TRBD1. V lost 6 bases to trimming and J lost 6 bases; unmatched junction nucleotides: 2. In germline, CDR1 is MNHNS, CDR2 SASEGT. This CDR3 spans 13 amino acids. The CDR3 protein is CASRGQGSQPQHF. DNA for the CDR3: TGTGCCAGCAGGGGACAGGGGAGTCAGCCCCAGCATTTT.

In its sample, this clone was seen a few times. This rearrangement joins TRBV5-5 to TRBJ1-3; possibly TRBD1 for D (5 bases). Germline CDR1 reads SGHKS; CDR2 reads YYEKEE (reference sequence). This CDR3 spans 16 amino acids. V lost 2 bases to trimming and J lost 1 base, with 13 bases between them. The CDR3 nucleotides are TGTGCCAGCAGCTTCCTCTTCGGGGGATCTGGAAACACCATATATTTT. Translating gives CASSFLFGGSGNTIYF.

The chain links TRBV5-4 to TRBJ2-5; D perhaps matches TRBD2 (7 bases). Germline V gene sequence: CDR1 SGHNT, CDR2 YYREEE (reference sequence). CDR3 size: 17 residues. With 2 bases removed from V and 2 bases from J, the gap between germline ends came to 19 bases. Here the CDR3 DNA reads TGTGCCAGCAGCTTAAGGGGGGGGGAAGGGTATCAAGAGACCCAGTACTTC. Translating it yields CASSLRGGEGYQETQYF.

V gene TRBV25-1 combines with J gene TRBJ1-4; TRBD1 might be the D (5 bases). CDR1 and CDR2 from the germline V gene are MGHDK and SYGVNS. V was cut by 2 bases and J by 8 bases, with 12 bases left in between. The CDR3 contains 14 residues. The CDR3 DNA reads as TGTGCCAGCAGTGAACTAGGGGCAGTCGAAAAACTGTTTTTT. Translation: CASSELGAVEKLFF.

This clone is medium-sized. V gene TRBV6-5 combines with J gene TRBJ1-1; TRBD1 matches at 9 bases. The ends lost 7 bases at V and 4 bases at J; junction bases unmatched: 7. CDR3 length: 14 residues. CDR1 is MNHEY, CDR2 SVGAGI, per germline. The CDR3 coding sequence is TGTGCCAGCAAAGTGACAGGGGGGACCACTGAAGCTTTCTTT. The encoded protein is CASKVTGGTTEAFF.

The chain joins TRBV6-5 to TRBJ1-1; D uncertain. The CDR3 contains 11 residues. Germline lookup yields CDR1 MNHEY and CDR2 SVGAGI. V was pared by 7 bases and J by 7 bases, with 10 bases between. The CDR3 sequence is CASIEGGEAFF. The CDR3 bases are TGTGCCAGCATAGAGGGAGGTGAAGCTTTCTTT.

This chain uses TRBV6-6 with TRBJ1-2, with 9 bases aligning to TRBD1. Germline V gene lookup returns CDR1 MNHNY and CDR2 SVGAGI (reference sequence). CDR3 length: 16 amino acids. With V trimmed by 4 bases and J by 2 bases, 8 bases remained unmatched. The CDR3 DNA reads as TGTGCCAGCAGTTCTCCGGGACAGGGTTCCAACTATGGCTACACCTTC. Translation: CASSSPGQGSNYGYTF.

V is TRBV18 and J is TRBJ2-1, with 9 bases that match TRBD2. Germline V gene sequence: CDR1 KGHSH, CDR2 LQKENI. V lost 4 bases to trimming and J lost 8 bases; unmatched junction nucleotides: 12. The CDR3 is 16 amino acids. CDR3 protein: CASSLGGRALVHEQFF. Written as DNA, the CDR3 is TGTGCCAGCTCACTCGGCGGGAGGGCCCTCGTCCATGAGCAGTTCTTC.

This chain uses TRBV7-8 with TRBJ1-4, with D perhaps TRBD1 (6 bases). Germline V gene data show CDR1 as SGHVS and CDR2 as FQNEAQ. CDR3 length: 15 amino acids. V was pared by 5 bases and J by 7 bases, with 17 bases between. This CDR3 reads CASSGDRHSAEKLFF. The CDR3 DNA follows: TGTGCCAGCAGCGGAGACAGGCATTCGGCTGAAAAACTGTTTTTT. Looking up the rest from reference TRBV7-8 and TRBJ1-4 gives the full variable domain: GAGVSQSPRYKVAKRGQDVALRCDPISGHVSLFWYQQALGQGPEFLTYFQNEAQLDKSGLPSDRFFAERPEGSVSTLKIQRTQQEDSAVYLCASSGDRHSAEKLFFGSGTQLSVL.

This clone appeared a few times. The chain joins TRBV6-5 to TRBJ1-1; 8 bases fit TRBD1. CDR1 is MNHEY and CDR2 is SVGAGI in the germline V gene. The V and J ends lost 7 bases and 6 bases, in that order; junction bases with no gene match: 10. The CDR3 extends over 14 amino acids. The CDR3 DNA follows: TGTGCCAGCACCCGACAGGGGTCTGGTGCTGAAGCTTTCTTT. Translation: CASTRQGSGAEAFF.

The chain links TRBV2 to TRBJ2-1, with 11 bases matching TRBD2. Germline loops: CDR1 SNHLY, CDR2 FYNNEI. Unmatched junction bases numbered 5, after V lost 6 bases and J lost 1 base. The CDR3 has 16 residues. CDR3 amino acids: CASRARLAGSYNEQFF. The CDR3 coding sequence is TGTGCCAGCAGGGCACGACTAGCGGGGTCCTACAATGAGCAGTTCTTC. Full variable domain (outside the CDR3, taken from reference TRBV2 and TRBJ2-1): EPEVTQTPSHQVTQMGQEVILRCVPISNHLYFYWYRQILGQKVEFLVSFYNNEISEKSEIFDDQFSVERPDGSNFTLKIRSTKLEDSAMYFCASRARLAGSYNEQFFGPGTRLTVL.